The 15 T cell receptor beta chains in this list originate from one sample, sequenced in a study of cytomegalovirus exposure and HLA in healthy donors. Both 60 Vbeta primers and 13 Jbeta primers went into the PCR. Profiling relied on immunoSEQ multiplex PCR, and the TCRdb table lists in-frame clones only, not all of them. The data show almost 95,000 clones, with around three fifths seen just once and 3% to 5% held by the top ten. Source material: PBMCs. These receptor sequences come from a man aged 25-40 years in good health and CMV-seronegative.

The chain uses TRBV27 and TRBJ2-1; 9 bases fit TRBD2. This CDR3 has 17 amino acids. In germline, CDR1 is MNHEY, CDR2 SMNVEV (reference sequence). V shed 2 bases and J 0 bases; nucleotides not matched to a gene: 5. This CDR3 is CASSLLFSGSSYNEQFF. For the CDR3, the DNA is TGTGCCAGCAGTTTACTATTTAGCGGGAGCTCCTACAATGAGCAGTTCTTC.

The CDR3 here is CASSQPRESSYNEQFF. The CDR3 DNA follows: TGCGCCAGCAGTCAACCGCGGGAGAGCTCCTACAATGAGCAGTTCTTC. The chain recombines TRBV23-1 with TRBJ2-1, with TRBD2 matching over 7 bases. TRBV23-1 is designated an ORF whose function remains uncertain. With 2 bases clipped from V and 0 bases from J, the junction kept 4 bases outside the gene matches. This CDR3 is built from 16 residues.

The rearrangement joins TRBV6-5 to TRBJ2-4; tentatively, D is TRBD1 (6 bases). Per the germline V gene, CDR1 is MNHEY and CDR2 is SVGAGI. The length of the CDR3 is 15 residues. V lost 6 bases to trimming and J lost 1 base, with 13 bases between them. The CDR3 loop is CASSPWDKAKNIQYF. CDR3 sequence (DNA): TGTGCCAGCAGCCCCTGGGACAAGGCCAAAAACATTCAGTACTTC.

The chain is built from TRBV12-5 and TRBJ1-4; D perhaps matches TRBD1 (6 bases). Germline CDR1 reads LGHNT; CDR2 reads FRNRAP. V lost 6 bases and J lost 8, with 16 bases in between. This CDR3 is built from 14 residues. CDR3 in DNA: TGTGCTAGTGGCATAGGGGGGGATGGGGAAAAACTGTTTTTT. This encodes CASGIGGDGEKLFF.

This clone was found a few times. V and J are TRBV29-1 and TRBJ2-5, with 7 bases identical to TRBD1. The junction had 8 bases not matched to a gene; V was cut back by 6 bases and J by 4 bases. This CDR3 has 13 amino acids. Germline CDR1 reads SQVTM; CDR2 reads ANQGSEA. CDR3 DNA sequence: TGCAGCGTGGGTGGTAGGACAGGAGAGACCCAGTACTTC. Residues: CSVGGRTGETQYF.

This clone was seen a handful of times. The V and J genes are TRBV19 and TRBJ1-2, with 7 bases aligning to TRBD1. The ends lost 0 bases at V and 9 bases at J; junction bases unmatched: 16. CDR1 is LNHDA and CDR2 is SQIVND in the germline V gene (reference sequence). The CDR3 is 17 residues long. This CDR3 reads CASSIDLTGNALWSYTF. In DNA, the CDR3 is TGTGCCAGTAGTATAGATCTGACAGGGAATGCCCTATGGAGCTACACCTTC.

As DNA, the CDR3 is TGTGCTAGTGGTTATTGGGAGGGCGGGAACAATGAGCAGTTCTTC. Its protein is CASGYWEGGNNEQFF. The genes are TRBV12-5 and TRBJ2-1; 7 bases align to TRBD2. Germline V gene lookup returns CDR1 LGHNT and CDR2 FRNRAP. V lost 4 bases, J lost 5 bases, and 8 bases stayed unmatched. The CDR3 has 15 residues.

J is TRBJ1-4 and V is TRBV7-9; TRBD1 matches 8 bases. The CDR3 covers 13 residues. CDR1 and CDR2 from the germline V gene are SEHNR and FQNEAQ (reference sequence). With 7 bases clipped from V and 8 bases from J, the junction kept 6 bases outside the gene matches. The CDR3 bases are TGTGCCAGCAAGGACAGGGAACTGGAAAAACTGTTTTTT. This encodes CASKDRELEKLFF. Using reference TRBV7-9 and TRBJ1-4 for the parts outside the CDR3, the full variable domain is DTGVSQNPRHKITKRGQNVTFRCDPISEHNRLYWYRQTLGQGPEFLTYFQNEAQLEKSRLLSDRFSAERPKGSFSTLEIQRTEQGDSAMYLCASKDRELEKLFFGSGTQLSVL.

The chain is built from TRBV30 and TRBJ1-4; 7 bases align to TRBD1. The V gene's germline CDR1 is GTSNPN and CDR2 SVGIG (reference sequence). J gave up 7 bases and V 2 bases, and 10 bases lay outside the gene matches. This CDR3 spans 15 amino acids. The CDR3 DNA reads as TGTGCCTGGAGTCCGGGGGACAGAGATGTTGAAAAACTGTTTTTT. Amino acids: CAWSPGDRDVEKLFF.

The V call is TRBV30, the J call TRBJ2-4; D possibly corresponds to TRBD2 (7 bases). CDR1 and CDR2 from the germline V gene are GTSNPN and SVGIG (reference sequence). The V and J ends lost 0 bases and 11 bases respectively, with 14 bases between them. The CDR3 contains 13 residues. The CDR3 nucleotides are TGTGCCTGGAGTGTATCCGGGGAGGGGGTTCAGTACTTC. Translated: CAWSVSGEGVQYF.

This chain links TRBV14 with TRBJ1-1, with D perhaps TRBD1 (6 bases). This CDR3 is 14 amino acids long. The germline CDR1 and CDR2 sequences are SGHDN and FVKESK. V was shortened by 2 bases and J by 4 bases, with 11 bases between the two germline ends. CDR3 loop: CASSQTRGATEAFF. Written as DNA, the CDR3 is TGTGCCAGCAGCCAAACCAGGGGAGCCACTGAAGCTTTCTTT.

A single count supports this clone. V and J are TRBV14 and TRBJ2-5; perhaps TRBD2 as D (5 bases). The germline V and J ends were trimmed by 0 bases and 9 bases, with 23 bases remaining between them. In germline, CDR1 is SGHDN, CDR2 FVKESK. This CDR3 has 17 amino acids. The CDR3 loop is CASSQDLLGRSGSPQYF. In nucleotides, the CDR3 is TGTGCCAGCAGCCAAGATCTCCTCGGCCGGAGCGGATCTCCCCAGTACTTC.

This clone was observed a handful of times. This chain links TRBV7-9 with TRBJ2-5; possibly TRBD2 for D (6 bases). The J call may be mistaken, given a closer DNA end match to TRBJ2-7. The germline V gene has CDR1 SEHNR and CDR2 FQNEAQ (reference sequence). The CDR3 sequence is 14 residues long. This chain's CDR3 is CASSFDGGVYEQYF. CDR3 sequence (DNA): TGTGCCAGCAGCTTTGACGGAGGGGTCTACGAGCAGTACTTC.

The chain recombines TRBV4-1 with TRBJ2-5, with 16 bases aligning to TRBD2. The CDR3 sequence is 18 residues long. Germline CDR1 and CDR2: MGHRA and YSYEKL. The J segment lost 4 bases and the V segment lost 5 bases, leaving 10 bases of the junction unmatched. The CDR3 is CASSAAGTSGGARETQYF. CDR3 nucleotides: TGCGCCAGCAGCGCAGCAGGGACTAGCGGGGGGGCCAGAGAGACCCAGTACTTC.

This clone has just a few counts. Its ends do not fully match the called genes, so a read error is possible. The chain couples TRBV7-9 to TRBJ1-5, with D perhaps matching TRBD1 (5 bases). The CDR3 spans 16 residues. Germline V gene data show CDR1 as SEHNR and CDR2 as FQNEAQ (reference sequence). The CDR3 DNA follows: TGTTCCAGCAGCTTCAACCAGGGAGGGAGCAATCAGCCCCAGCATTTT. It codes for CSSSFNQGGSNQPQHF. Looking up the rest from reference TRBV7-9 and TRBJ1-5 gives the full variable domain: DTGVSQNPRHKITKRGQNVTFRCDPISEHNRLYWYRQTLGQGPEFLTYFQNEAQLEKSRLLSDRFSAERPKGSFSTLEIQRTEQGDSAMYLCSSSFNQGGSNQPQHFGDGTRLSIL.